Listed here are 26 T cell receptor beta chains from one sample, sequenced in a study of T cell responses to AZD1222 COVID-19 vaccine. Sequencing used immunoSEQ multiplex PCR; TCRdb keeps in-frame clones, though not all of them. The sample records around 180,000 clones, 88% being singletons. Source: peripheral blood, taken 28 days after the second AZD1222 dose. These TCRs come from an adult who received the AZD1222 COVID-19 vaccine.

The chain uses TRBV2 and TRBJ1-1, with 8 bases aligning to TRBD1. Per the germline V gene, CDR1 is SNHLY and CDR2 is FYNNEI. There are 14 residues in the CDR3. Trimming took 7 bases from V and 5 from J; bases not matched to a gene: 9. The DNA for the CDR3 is TGTGCCAGCACAGGACAGGGAATAATAACTGAAGCTTTCTTT. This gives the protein CASTGQGIITEAFF.

For the CDR3, the DNA is TGCGCCAGCAGCACGGACAGTTGGGAGACCCAGTACTTC. It encodes CASSTDSWETQYF. The genes are TRBV5-1 and TRBJ2-5, with a weak D call TRBD1 (6 bases). The CDR3 spans 13 residues. Germline V gene lookup returns CDR1 SGHRS and CDR2 YFSETQ. V was trimmed by 4 bases and J by 5 bases, leaving 12 bases between them.

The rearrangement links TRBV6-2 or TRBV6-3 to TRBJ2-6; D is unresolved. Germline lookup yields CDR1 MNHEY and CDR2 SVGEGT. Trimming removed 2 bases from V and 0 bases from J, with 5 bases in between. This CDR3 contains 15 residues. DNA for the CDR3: TGTGCCAGCAGTTACGGAGACTCTGGGGCCAACGTCCTGACTTTC. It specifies CASSYGDSGANVLTF.

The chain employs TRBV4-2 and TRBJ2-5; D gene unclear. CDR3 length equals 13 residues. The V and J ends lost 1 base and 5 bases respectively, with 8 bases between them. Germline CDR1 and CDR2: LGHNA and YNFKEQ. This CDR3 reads CASSQGGRETQYF. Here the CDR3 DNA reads TGTGCCAGCAGCCAAGGGGGAAGGGAGACCCAGTACTTC.

The CDR3 nucleotides read TGTGCCAGCAGTTGGACACCGGTCTATGGCTACACCTTC. It yields the protein CASSWTPVYGYTF. V gene TRBV27 combines with J gene TRBJ1-2; D is perhaps TRBD1 (5 bases). Germline V gene data show CDR1 as MNHEY and CDR2 as SMNVEV (reference sequence). Trimming pared 4 bases from V and 4 bases from J, leaving 10 bases between. This CDR3 is 13 amino acids long.

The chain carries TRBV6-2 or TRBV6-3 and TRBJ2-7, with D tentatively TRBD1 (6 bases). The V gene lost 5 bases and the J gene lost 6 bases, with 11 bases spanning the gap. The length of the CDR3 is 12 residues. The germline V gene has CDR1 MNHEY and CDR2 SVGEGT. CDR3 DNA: TGTGCCAGCAGTCAGGGGAAAGGCGAGCAGTACTTC. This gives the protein CASSQGKGEQYF.

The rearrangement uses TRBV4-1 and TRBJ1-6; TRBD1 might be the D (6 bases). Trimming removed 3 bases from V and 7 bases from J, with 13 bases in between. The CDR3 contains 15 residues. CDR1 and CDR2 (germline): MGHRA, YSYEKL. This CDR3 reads CASSHPTGRNSPLHF. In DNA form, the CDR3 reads TGCGCCAGCAGCCACCCGACAGGCCGAAATTCACCCCTCCACTTT.

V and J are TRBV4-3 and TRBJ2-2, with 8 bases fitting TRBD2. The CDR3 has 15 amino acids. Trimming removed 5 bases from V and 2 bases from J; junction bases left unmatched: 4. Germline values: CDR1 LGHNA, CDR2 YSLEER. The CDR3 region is CASSSAGVNTGELFF. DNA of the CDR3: TGCGCCAGCAGCTCAGCGGGAGTAAACACCGGGGAGCTGTTTTTT.

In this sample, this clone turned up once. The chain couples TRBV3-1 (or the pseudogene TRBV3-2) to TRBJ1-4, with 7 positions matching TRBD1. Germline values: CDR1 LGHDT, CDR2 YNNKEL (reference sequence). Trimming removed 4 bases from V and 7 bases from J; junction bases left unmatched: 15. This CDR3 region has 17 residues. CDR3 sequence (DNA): TGTGCCAGCAGCCCTCACAGGGTCGGGGGACAGAGTGAAAAACTGTTTTTT. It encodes CASSPHRVGGQSEKLFF.

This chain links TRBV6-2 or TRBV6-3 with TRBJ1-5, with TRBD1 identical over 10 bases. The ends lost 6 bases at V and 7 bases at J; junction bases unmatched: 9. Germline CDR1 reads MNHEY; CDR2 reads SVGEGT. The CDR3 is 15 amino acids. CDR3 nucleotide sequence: TGTGCCAGCAGCACGGGGACAGGGGATAGGCAGCCCCAGCATTTT. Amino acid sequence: CASSTGTGDRQPQHF.

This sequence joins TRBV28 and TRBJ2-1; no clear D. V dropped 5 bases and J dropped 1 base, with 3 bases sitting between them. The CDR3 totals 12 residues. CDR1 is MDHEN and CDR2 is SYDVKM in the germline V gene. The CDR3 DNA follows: TGTGCCAGCAGTGGTTCCTACAATGAGCAGTTCTTC. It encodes CASSGSYNEQFF.

CDR3 sequence reads: CATSRAIAGVPGELFF. CDR3 DNA: TGTGCCACCAGCAGAGCCATAGCGGGAGTGCCCGGGGAGCTGTTTTTT. The chain is built from TRBV15 and TRBJ2-2, with 9 bases matching TRBD2. The V and J ends lost 1 base and 6 bases, in that order; junction bases with no gene match: 6. The CDR3 is made up of 16 amino acids. CDR1 LNHNV and CDR2 YYDKDF come from the germline V gene (reference sequence).

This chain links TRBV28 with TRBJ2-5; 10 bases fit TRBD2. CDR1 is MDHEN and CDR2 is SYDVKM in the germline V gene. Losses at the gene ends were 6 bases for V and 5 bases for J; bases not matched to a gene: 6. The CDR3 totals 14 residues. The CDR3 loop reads CASRGTSEGETQYF. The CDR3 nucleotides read TGTGCCAGCAGGGGGACTAGCGAGGGGGAGACCCAGTACTTC.

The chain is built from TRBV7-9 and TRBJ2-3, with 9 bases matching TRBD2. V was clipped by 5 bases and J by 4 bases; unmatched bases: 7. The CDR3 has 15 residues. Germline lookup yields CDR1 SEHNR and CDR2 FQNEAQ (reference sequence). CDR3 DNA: TGTGCCAGCAGCCTTATAGCGGGAGTGTCAGATACGCAGTATTTT. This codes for CASSLIAGVSDTQYF. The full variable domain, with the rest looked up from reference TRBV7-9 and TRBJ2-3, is DTGVSQNPRHKITKRGQNVTFRCDPISEHNRLYWYRQTLGQGPEFLTYFQNEAQLEKSRLLSDRFSAERPKGSFSTLEIQRTEQGDSAMYLCASSLIAGVSDTQYFGPGTRLTVL.

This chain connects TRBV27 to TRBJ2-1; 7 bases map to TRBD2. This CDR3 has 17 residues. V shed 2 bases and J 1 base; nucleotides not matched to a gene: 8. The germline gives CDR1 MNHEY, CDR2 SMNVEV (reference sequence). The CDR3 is CASSLNALGGSYNEQFF. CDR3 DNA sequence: TGTGCCAGCAGTTTAAATGCACTCGGGGGGTCCTACAATGAGCAGTTCTTC.

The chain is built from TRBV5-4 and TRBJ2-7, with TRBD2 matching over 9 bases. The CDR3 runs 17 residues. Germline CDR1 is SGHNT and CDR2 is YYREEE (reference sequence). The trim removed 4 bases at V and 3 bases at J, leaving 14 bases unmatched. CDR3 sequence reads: CASSGGTSPLPGYEQYF. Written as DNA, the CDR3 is TGTGCCAGCAGCGGTGGGACTAGCCCACTCCCTGGCTACGAGCAGTACTTC.

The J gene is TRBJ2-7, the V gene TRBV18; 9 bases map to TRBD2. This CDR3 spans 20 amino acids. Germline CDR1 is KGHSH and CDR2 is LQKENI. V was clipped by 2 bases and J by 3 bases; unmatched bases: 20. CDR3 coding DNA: TGTGCCAGCTCACCAGCGAGGACTGGCGGGAGGGCTCTGACCCACTACGAGCAGTACTTC. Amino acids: CASSPARTGGRALTHYEQYF.

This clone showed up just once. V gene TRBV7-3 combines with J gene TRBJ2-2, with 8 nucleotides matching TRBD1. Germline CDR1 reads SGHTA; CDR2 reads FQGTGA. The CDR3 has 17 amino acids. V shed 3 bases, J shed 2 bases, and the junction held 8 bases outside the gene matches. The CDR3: CASSFTDRGSNTGELFF. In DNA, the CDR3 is TGTGCCAGCAGCTTCACCGACAGGGGAAGTAACACCGGGGAGCTGTTTTTT.

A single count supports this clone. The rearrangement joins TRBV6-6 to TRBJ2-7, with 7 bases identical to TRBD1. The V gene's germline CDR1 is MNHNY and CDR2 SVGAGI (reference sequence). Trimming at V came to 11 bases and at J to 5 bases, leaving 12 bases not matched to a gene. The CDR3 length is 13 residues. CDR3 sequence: CAYSQARGNEQYF. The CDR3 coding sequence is TGTGCCTACTCCCAGGCCAGGGGGAACGAGCAGTACTTC.

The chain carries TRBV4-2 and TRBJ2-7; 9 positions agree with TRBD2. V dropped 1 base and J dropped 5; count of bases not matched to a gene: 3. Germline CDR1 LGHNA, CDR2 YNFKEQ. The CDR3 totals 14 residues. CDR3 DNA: TGTGCCAGCAGCCAAGCTCGCGGGAGGGACGAGCAGTACTTC. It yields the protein CASSQARGRDEQYF.

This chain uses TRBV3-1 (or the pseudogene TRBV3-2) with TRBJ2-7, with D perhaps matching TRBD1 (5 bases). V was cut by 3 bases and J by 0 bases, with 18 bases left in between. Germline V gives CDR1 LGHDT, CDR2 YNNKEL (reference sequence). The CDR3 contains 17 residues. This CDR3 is CASSQGRKGPYSYEQYF. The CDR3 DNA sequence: TGTGCCAGCAGCCAGGGTCGAAAGGGGCCCTACTCCTACGAGCAGTACTTC.

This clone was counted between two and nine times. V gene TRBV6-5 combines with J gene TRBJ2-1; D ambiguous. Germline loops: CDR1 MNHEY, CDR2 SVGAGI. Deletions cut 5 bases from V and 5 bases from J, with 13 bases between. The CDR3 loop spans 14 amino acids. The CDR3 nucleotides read TGTGCCAGCAGTCCCCTACCCGGCGACAATGAGCAGTTCTTC. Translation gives CASSPLPGDNEQFF.

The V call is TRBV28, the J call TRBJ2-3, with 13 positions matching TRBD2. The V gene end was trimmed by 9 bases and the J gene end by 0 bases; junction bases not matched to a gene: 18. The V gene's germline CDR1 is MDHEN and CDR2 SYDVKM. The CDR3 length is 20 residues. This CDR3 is CASPPGGLAGAPTSTDTQYF. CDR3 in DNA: TGTGCCAGTCCCCCTGGTGGACTAGCGGGAGCCCCGACTAGCACAGATACGCAGTATTTT. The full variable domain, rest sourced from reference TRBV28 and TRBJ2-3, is DVKVTQSSRYLVKRTGEKVFLECVQDMDHENMFWYRQDPGLGLRLIYFSYDVKMKEKGDIPEGYSVSREKKERFSLILESASTNQTSMYLCASPPGGLAGAPTSTDTQYFGPGTRLTVL.

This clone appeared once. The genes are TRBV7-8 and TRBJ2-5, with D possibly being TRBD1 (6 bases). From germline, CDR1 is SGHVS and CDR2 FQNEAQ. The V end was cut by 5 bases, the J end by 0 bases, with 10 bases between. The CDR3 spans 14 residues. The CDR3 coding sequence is TGTGCCAGCAGCCGGACAGAGTACCAAGAGACCCAGTACTTC. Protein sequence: CASSRTEYQETQYF.

The CDR3 here is CATSRSYNEQFF. The CDR3 DNA sequence: TGTGCCACCAGTCGCAGTTACAATGAGCAGTTCTTC. The chain has TRBV24-1 and TRBJ2-1; no firm D call. The germline V gene has CDR1 KGHDR and CDR2 SFDVKD. The CDR3 covers 12 residues. V lost 6 bases, J lost 4 bases, and 6 bases lay in between.

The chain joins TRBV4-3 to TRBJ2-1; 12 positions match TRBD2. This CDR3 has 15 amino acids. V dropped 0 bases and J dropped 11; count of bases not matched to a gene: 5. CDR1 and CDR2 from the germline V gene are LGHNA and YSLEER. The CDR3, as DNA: TGCGCCAGCAGCCAAGAAGGACTAGCGGGAAGTCAGCAGTTCTTC. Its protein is CASSQEGLAGSQQFF.